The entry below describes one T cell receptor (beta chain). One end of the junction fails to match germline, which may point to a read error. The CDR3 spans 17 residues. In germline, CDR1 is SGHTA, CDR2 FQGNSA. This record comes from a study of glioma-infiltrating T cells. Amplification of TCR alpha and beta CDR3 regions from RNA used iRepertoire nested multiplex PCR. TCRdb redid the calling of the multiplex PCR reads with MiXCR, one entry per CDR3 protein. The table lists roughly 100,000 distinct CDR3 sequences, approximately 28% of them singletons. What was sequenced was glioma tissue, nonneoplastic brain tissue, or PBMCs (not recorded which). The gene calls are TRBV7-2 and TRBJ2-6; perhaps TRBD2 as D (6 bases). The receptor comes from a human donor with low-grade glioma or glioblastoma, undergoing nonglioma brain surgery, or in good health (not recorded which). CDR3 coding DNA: TGTGCCAGCAGCCCCGGGACTGGACCCTCTGGGGCCAACGTCCCGACTTTC. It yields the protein CASSPGTGPSGANVPTF.